What follows describes a single T cell receptor (beta chain). Both 60 Vbeta primers and 13 Jbeta primers went into the PCR. The repertoire was sequenced with immunoSEQ multiplex PCR; TCRdb's copy has only in-frame clones and lacks some. The repertoire consists of about 150,000 clones, with roughly 80% occurring once and the leading ten covering approximately 2.3%. Germline loops: CDR1 MNHNS, CDR2 SASEGT. The CDR3 spans 15 residues. The ends lost 10 bases at V and 3 bases at J; junction bases unmatched: 14. This sample is drawn from a study of cytomegalovirus exposure and HLA in healthy donors. Material: PBMCs. The clonotype comes from a male donor in good health and CMV-seronegative. The chain uses TRBV6-1 and TRBJ2-7; 8 bases agree with TRBD1. CDR3 region: CAILPWTGTVYEQYF. The CDR3 DNA reads as TGTGCCATATTGCCTTGGACAGGGACCGTCTACGAGCAGTACTTC.